The entry below gives a single T cell receptor beta chain sequence along with its context. No antigen is known for it. Trimming stripped 6 bases from V and 4 bases from J, with 12 bases between. The germline gives CDR1 MRHNA, CDR2 SNTAGT. The CDR3 has 13 amino acids. The record originates from a study of cytomegalovirus exposure and HLA in healthy donors. Points from the study as a whole: Per published accounts, TCR beta sequences correctly predicted the HLA-A and HLA-B alleles of most subjects.

Researchers ran the PCR with 60 Vbeta and 13 Jbeta primers. The repertoire was sequenced with immunoSEQ multiplex PCR; TCRdb's copy has only in-frame clones and lacks some. The sample carries 140,000 to 150,000 clones, approximately 82% recorded once. The chain joins TRBV6-4 to TRBJ2-5; D gene unclear. The receptor's source is a woman aged 60-70 years in good health and CMV-seropositive. Sequencing used PBMCs. The CDR3 loop reads CASSARGLETQYF. The CDR3 DNA reads as TGTGCCAGCAGCGCCAGAGGTTTAGAGACCCAGTACTTC.